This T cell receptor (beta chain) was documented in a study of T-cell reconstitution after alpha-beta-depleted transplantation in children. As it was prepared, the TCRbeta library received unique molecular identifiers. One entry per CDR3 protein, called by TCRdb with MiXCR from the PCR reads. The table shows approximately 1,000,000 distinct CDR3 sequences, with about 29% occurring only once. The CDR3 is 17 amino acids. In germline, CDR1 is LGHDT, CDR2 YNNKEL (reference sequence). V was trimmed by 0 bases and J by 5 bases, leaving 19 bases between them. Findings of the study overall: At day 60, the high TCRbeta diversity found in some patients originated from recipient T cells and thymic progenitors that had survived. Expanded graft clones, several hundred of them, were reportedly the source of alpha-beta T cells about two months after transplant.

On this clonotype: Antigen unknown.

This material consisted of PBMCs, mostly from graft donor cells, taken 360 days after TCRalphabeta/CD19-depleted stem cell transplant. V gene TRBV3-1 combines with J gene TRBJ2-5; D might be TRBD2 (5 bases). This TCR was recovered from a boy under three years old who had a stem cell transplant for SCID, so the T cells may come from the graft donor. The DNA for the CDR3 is TGTGCCAGCAGCCAAGATTTTGGCGGACCCACGGGGGAGACCCAGTACTTC. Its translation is CASSQDFGGPTGETQYF.